The following is a T cell receptor beta chain sequence with its context. Its antigen is undetermined. This sample was included in a study of cytomegalovirus exposure and HLA in healthy donors. General study points: The Asian-associated ancestry cluster reportedly had fewer N-insertions than the roughly 720-donor mean in a later analysis. Analysis performed later showed TCR beta chains linked to HLA being more clonally expanded than equally common others. For TCR beta chains, V- and J-gene trimming was later linked to a missense DCLRE1C variant. Cytomegalovirus association was listed for approximately 150 TCR beta chains.

PCR involved 60 Vbeta and 13 Jbeta primers. Sequenced by immunoSEQ multiplex PCR; TCRdb stores in-frame clones only, minus some. This sample has 120,000 to 150,000 clones; 78% occur once, and the top ten carry approximately 2.8%. The sequenced sample was PBMCs. This receptor was taken from a male donor in good health and CMV-seronegative.

The DNA of the CDR3 is TGCGCCAGCAGCCAAGACAGGGGGACCTACGAGCAGTACTTC. This encodes CASSQDRGTYEQYF. J is TRBJ2-7 and V is TRBV4-1; the match to TRBD1 covers 7 bases. V shed 0 bases, J shed 2 bases, and the junction held 1 base outside the gene matches. The CDR3 is made up of 14 amino acids. Looked up from germline, CDR1 is MGHRA and CDR2 is YSYEKL.